Sequencing of this TCR beta chain was carried out in a study of cytomegalovirus exposure and HLA in healthy donors. The PCR was carried out with 60 Vbeta primers and 13 Jbeta primers. Assay used: immunoSEQ multiplex PCR; TCRdb lists only in-frame clones, some missing. This repertoire comprises around 140,000 clones; its ten largest clones make up approximately 1.5%. Notes on the study in general: Later work associated roughly 17,000 TCR beta sequences with HLA alleles at 0.05 false discovery rate. Rarity held for most TCR sequences, but there were some public TCRs that occurred in many donors.

This CDR3 has 15 amino acids. The V gene lost 6 bases and the J gene lost 7 bases, with 19 bases spanning the gap. Germline V gene sequence: CDR1 MNHEY, CDR2 SMNVEV (reference sequence). A word on this clone: The antigen is undetermined.

The rearrangement joins TRBV27 to TRBJ1-3; maybe TRBD1 (5 bases). This clonotype was sampled from a woman aged 50 to 65 in good health and CMV-seronegative. Sequencing was done on a sample of PBMCs. Here the CDR3 DNA reads TGTGCCAGCAGGAGAGGCTGGCCGCCAGGGAACACCATATATTTT. This sequence encodes CASRRGWPPGNTIYF.